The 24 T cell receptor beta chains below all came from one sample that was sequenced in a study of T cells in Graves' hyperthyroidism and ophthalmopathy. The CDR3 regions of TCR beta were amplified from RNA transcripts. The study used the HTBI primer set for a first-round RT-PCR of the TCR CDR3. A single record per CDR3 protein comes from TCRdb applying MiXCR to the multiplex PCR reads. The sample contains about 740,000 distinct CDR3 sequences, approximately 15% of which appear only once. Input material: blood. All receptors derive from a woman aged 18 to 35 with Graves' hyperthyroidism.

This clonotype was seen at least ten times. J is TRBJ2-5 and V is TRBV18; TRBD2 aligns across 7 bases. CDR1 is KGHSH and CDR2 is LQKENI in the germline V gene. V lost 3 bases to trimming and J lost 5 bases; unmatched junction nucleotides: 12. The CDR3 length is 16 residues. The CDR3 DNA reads TGTGCCAGCTCACCGGGCCTTAGCGGGTTCGGCGAGACCCAGTACTTC. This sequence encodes CASSPGLSGFGETQYF.

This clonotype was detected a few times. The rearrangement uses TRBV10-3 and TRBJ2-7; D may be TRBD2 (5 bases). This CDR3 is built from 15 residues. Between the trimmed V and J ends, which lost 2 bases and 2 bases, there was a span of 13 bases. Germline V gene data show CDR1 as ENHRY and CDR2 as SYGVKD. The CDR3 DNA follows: TGTGCCATCAGTGAGCCCCGGACTGGGACCTACGAGCAGTACTTC. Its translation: CAISEPRTGTYEQYF.

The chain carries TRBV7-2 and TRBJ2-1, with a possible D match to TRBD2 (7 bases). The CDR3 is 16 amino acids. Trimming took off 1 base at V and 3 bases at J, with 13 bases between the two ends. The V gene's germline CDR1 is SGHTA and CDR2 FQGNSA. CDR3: CASSLVGGANYNEQFF. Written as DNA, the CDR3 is TGTGCCAGCAGCTTAGTAGGGGGGGCCAACTACAATGAGCAGTTCTTC. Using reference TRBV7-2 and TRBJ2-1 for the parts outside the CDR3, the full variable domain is GAGVSQSPSNKVTEKGKDVELRCDPISGHTALYWYRQSLGQGLEFLIYFQGNSAPDKSGLPSDRFSAERTGGSVSTLTIQRTQQEDSAVYLCASSLVGGANYNEQFFGPGTRLTVL.

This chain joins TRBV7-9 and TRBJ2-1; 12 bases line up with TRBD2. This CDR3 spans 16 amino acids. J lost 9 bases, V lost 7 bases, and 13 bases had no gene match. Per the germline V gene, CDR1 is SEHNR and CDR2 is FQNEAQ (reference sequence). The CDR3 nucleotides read TGTGCCAGCACCCCTCTCCCTAGCGGGAGGGGGGGTGAGCAGTTCTTC. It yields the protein CASTPLPSGRGGEQFF.

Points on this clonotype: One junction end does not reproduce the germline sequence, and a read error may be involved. The CDR3 here is CASSPRWEFRQEAQYF. CDR3 in DNA: TGTGCCAGCAGCCCTCGTTGGGAGTTCCGCCAAGAGGCCCAGTACTTC. J is TRBJ2-5 and V is TRBV9, with a tentative D call TRBD2 (5 bases). The CDR3 contains 16 residues. CDR1 and CDR2 from the germline V gene are SGDLS and YYNGEE.

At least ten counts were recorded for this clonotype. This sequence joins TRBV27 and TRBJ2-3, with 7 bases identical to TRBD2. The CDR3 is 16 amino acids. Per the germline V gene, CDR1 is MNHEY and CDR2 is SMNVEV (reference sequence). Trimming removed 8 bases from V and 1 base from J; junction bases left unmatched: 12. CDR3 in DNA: TGTGCCAGCCGCCTTGGGGAAACTAGCGGCACAGATACGCAGTATTTT. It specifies CASRLGETSGTDTQYF.

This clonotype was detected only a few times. The CDR3 sequence: CASSQAGLGFF. The CDR3 DNA reads as TGTGCCAGCAGCCAAGCGGGACTAGGGTTCTTC. V is TRBV3-1 and J is TRBJ2-1; TRBD2 matches at 8 bases. The CDR3 has 11 amino acids. Trimming took 1 base from V and 15 from J; bases not matched to a gene: 2. Germline V gene data show CDR1 as LGHDT and CDR2 as YNNKEL (reference sequence).

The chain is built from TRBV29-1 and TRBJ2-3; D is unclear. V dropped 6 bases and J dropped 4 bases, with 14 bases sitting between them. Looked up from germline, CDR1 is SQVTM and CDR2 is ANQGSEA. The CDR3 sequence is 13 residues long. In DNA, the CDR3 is TGCAGCGTCGGACGTTCTTGGGCAGATACGCAGTATTTT. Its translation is CSVGRSWADTQYF.

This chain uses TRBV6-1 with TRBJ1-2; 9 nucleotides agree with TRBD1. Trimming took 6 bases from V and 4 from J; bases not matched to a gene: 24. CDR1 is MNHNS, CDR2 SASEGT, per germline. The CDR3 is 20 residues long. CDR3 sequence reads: CASSPADPPADWTGVYGYTF. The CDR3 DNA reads TGTGCCAGCAGCCCAGCCGATCCCCCCGCGGATTGGACAGGGGTCTATGGCTACACCTTC.

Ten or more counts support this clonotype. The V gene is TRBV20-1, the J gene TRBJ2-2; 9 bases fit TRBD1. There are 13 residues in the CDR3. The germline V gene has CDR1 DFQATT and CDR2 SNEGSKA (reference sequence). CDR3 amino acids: CSAGTGLGGELFF. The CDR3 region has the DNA TGCAGCGCCGGGACAGGGCTAGGCGGGGAGCTGTTTTTT.

The CDR3 DNA is TGTGCCAGCAGCCTCAGCATGGATACGCAGTATTTT. This translates into CASSLSMDTQYF. The rearrangement links TRBV9 to TRBJ2-3; the D is unclear. V lost 4 bases and J 6 bases, leaving 9 bases between the germline ends. The CDR3 sequence is 12 residues long. CDR1 is SGDLS, CDR2 YYNGEE, per germline.

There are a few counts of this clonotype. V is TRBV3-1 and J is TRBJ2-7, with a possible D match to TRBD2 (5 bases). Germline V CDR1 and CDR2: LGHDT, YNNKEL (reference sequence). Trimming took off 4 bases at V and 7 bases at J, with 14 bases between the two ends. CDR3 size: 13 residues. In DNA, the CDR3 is TGTGCCAGCAGCCGCGGGTCACTCCGAGAGCAGTACTTC. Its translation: CASSRGSLREQYF.

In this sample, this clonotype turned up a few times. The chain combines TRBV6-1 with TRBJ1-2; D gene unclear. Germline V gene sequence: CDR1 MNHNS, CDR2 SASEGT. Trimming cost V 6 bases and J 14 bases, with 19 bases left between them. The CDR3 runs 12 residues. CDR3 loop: CASSLQGIMATF. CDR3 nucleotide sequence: TGTGCCAGCAGCTTGCAAGGGATAATGGCAACCTTC.

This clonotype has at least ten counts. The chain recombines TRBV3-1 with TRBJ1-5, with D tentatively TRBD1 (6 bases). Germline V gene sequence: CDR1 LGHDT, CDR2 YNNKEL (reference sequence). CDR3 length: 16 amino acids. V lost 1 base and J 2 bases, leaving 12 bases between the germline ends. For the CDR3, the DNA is TGTGCCAGCAGCCAAGCAGGGGCGGGCGGCAATCAGCCCCAGCATTTT. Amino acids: CASSQAGAGGNQPQHF.

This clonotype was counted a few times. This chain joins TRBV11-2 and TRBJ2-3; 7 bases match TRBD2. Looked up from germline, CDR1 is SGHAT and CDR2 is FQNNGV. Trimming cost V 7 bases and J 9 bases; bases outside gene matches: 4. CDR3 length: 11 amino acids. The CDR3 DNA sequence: TGTGCCAGCAAAAGCGGGACCACGCAGTATTTT. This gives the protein CASKSGTTQYF. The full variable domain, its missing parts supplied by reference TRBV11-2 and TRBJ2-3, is EAGVAQSPRYKIIEKRQSVAFWCNPISGHATLYWYQQILGQGPKLLIQFQNNGVVDDSQLPKDRFSAERLKGVDSTLKIQPAKLEDSAVYLCASKSGTTQYFGPGTRLTVL.

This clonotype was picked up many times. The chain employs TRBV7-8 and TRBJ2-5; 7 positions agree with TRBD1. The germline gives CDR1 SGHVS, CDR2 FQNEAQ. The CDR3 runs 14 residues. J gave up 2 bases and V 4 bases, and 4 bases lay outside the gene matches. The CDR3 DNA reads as TGTGCCAGCAGCTCGCTGACAGGGCAAGAGACCCAGTACTTC. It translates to CASSSLTGQETQYF.

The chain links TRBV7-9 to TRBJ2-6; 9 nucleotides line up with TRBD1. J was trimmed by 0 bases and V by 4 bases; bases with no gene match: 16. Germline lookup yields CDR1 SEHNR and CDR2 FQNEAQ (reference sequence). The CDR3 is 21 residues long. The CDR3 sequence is CASSSPKYPGQGDSGANVLTF. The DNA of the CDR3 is TGTGCCAGCAGCTCACCCAAATATCCGGGACAGGGCGACTCTGGGGCCAACGTCCTGACTTTC.

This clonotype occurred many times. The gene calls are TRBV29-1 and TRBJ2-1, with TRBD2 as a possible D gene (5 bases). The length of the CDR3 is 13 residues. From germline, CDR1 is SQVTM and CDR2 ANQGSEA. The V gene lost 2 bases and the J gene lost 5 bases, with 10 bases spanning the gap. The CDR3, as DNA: TGCAGCGTTGAAAAGCGGAACCACAATGAGCAGTTCTTC. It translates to CSVEKRNHNEQFF.

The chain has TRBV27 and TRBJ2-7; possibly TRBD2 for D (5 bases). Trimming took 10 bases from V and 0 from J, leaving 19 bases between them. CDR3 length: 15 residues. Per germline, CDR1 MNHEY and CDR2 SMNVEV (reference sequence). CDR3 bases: TGTGCCACACCCTTGGGCGAGACTAACTCCTACGAGCAGTACTTC. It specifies CATPLGETNSYEQYF.

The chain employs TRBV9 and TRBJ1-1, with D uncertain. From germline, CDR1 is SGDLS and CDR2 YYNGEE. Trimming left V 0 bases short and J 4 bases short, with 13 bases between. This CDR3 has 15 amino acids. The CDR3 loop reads CASSVEGHWGTEAFF. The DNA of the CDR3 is TGTGCCAGCAGCGTAGAGGGCCATTGGGGCACTGAAGCTTTCTTT.

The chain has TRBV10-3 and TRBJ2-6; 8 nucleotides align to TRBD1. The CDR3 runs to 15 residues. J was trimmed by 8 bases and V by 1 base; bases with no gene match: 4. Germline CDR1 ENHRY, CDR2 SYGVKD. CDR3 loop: CAISELTGESNVLTF. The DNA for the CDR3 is TGTGCCATCAGTGAGTTGACAGGGGAGTCCAACGTCCTGACTTTC.

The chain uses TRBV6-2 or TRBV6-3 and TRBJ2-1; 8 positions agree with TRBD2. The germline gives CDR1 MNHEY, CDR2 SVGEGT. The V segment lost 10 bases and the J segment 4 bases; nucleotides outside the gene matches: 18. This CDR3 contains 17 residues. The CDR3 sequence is CATLGRGWGSGYNEQFF. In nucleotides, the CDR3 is TGTGCCACACTCGGGAGGGGGTGGGGGTCTGGATACAATGAGCAGTTCTTC.

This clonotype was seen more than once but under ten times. The CDR3, as DNA: TGTGCCAGCAGCTTAGTGGGAGGGGGCAAAAACATTCAGTACTTC. Protein sequence: CASSLVGGGKNIQYF. The chain recombines TRBV7-9 with TRBJ2-4; tentatively, D is TRBD2 (7 bases). There are 15 residues in the CDR3. V lost 1 base, J lost 3 bases, and 10 bases lay in between. Germline V gene lookup returns CDR1 SEHNR and CDR2 FQNEAQ (reference sequence).

CDR3 nucleotides: TGCAGTGCGACCGGGACAGGGGCTGAAAAACTGTTTTTT. Translating it yields CSATGTGAEKLFF. The chain has TRBV20-1 and TRBJ1-4, with TRBD1 identical over 10 bases. Germline V gene data show CDR1 as DFQATT and CDR2 as SNEGSKA (reference sequence). The CDR3 is made up of 13 amino acids. V shed 6 bases, J shed 7 bases, and the junction held 5 bases outside the gene matches.